Described below is a single T cell receptor (beta chain) sequence and its context. This CDR3 is 19 amino acids long. V lost 2 bases, J lost 0 bases, and 12 bases stayed unmatched. Per the germline V gene, CDR1 is SGHRS and CDR2 is YFSETQ. This entry belongs to a study of blood T cell repertoires in COVID-19. Study details: The cDNA or gDNA used as material had been derived from T cells, B-cell-depleted T cells, or PBMCs.

Original handling: Amplifying reference gene primers gave estimates of nucleated cell counts. Here immunoSEQ multiplex PCR was the method, and the copy in TCRdb shows in-frame clones only, minus some. V, J and clone size were drawn from that table, and D and trimming were deduced from the DNA. The sample records roughly 100,000 clones, approximately 89% being singletons. V usage is TRBV5-1 and J usage is TRBJ2-3, with 10 bases lining up with TRBD1. The sequence derives from a woman aged 80 or older in a cohort sampled during active COVID-19. The specimen sequenced was peripheral blood. The CDR3 sequence is CASSFPRDRGFSSTDTQYF. The DNA for the CDR3 is TGCGCCAGCAGCTTCCCCCGGGACAGGGGCTTCTCGAGCACAGATACGCAGTATTTT.